The 5 T cell receptor beta chains listed next were all sequenced from one sample in a study of T cell responses to AZD1222 COVID-19 vaccine. TCRdb keeps only in-frame clones here, not all; method: immunoSEQ multiplex PCR. The sample shows about 140,000 clones, approximately 90% of them seen only once. This sample comprised peripheral blood, obtained on day 0 of AZD1222 vaccination. The receptor set was obtained from an adult in good health.

V is TRBV6-1 and J is TRBJ1-2; a weak D match, TRBD1 (5 bases). Trimming pared 3 bases from V and 8 bases from J, leaving 22 bases between. Germline values: CDR1 MNHNS, CDR2 SASEGT. The CDR3 extends over 16 amino acids. The CDR3 sequence: CASSDLGLGGGFGYTF. For the CDR3, the DNA is TGTGCCAGCAGTGATCTGGGCCTCGGGGGTGGGTTCGGCTACACCTTC.

The chain combines TRBV6-6 with TRBJ2-5, with 8 bases that match TRBD1. The CDR3 sequence is 15 residues long. Per germline, CDR1 MNHNY and CDR2 SVGAGI (reference sequence). Trimming at V came to 6 bases and at J to 5 bases, leaving 11 bases not matched to a gene. This chain's CDR3 is CASSPRPRGRETQYF. Here the CDR3 DNA reads TGTGCCAGCAGCCCTAGGCCCAGGGGGCGGGAGACCCAGTACTTC.

V is TRBV28 and J is TRBJ1-5; tentative D call: TRBD1 (6 bases). Trimming pared 5 bases from V and 3 bases from J, leaving 17 bases between. The CDR3 is 16 residues long. The V gene's germline CDR1 is MDHEN and CDR2 SYDVKM. CDR3 sequence: CASSLSPGTNNQPQHF. CDR3 coding DNA: TGTGCCAGCAGTCTAAGCCCCGGGACAAACAATCAGCCCCAGCATTTT.

The chain carries TRBV9 and TRBJ2-1, with TRBD2 identical over 7 bases. The CDR3 sequence is 15 residues long. Trimming took 4 bases from V and 2 from J; bases not matched to a gene: 6. Germline values: CDR1 SGDLS, CDR2 YYNGEE. CDR3 region: CASSLTSIPYNEQFF. CDR3 coding DNA: TGTGCCAGCAGCTTGACTAGCATACCCTACAATGAGCAGTTCTTC.

This rearrangement joins TRBV9 to TRBJ2-2; TRBD1 aligns across 8 bases. The germline CDR1 and CDR2 sequences are SGDLS and YYNGEE. The CDR3 consists of 17 residues. Unmatched junction bases numbered 9, after V lost 0 bases and J lost 5 bases. CDR3 protein: CASSVGFGTGSTGELFF. The CDR3 nucleotides are TGTGCCAGCAGCGTAGGTTTTGGGACAGGAAGTACCGGGGAGCTGTTTTTT.